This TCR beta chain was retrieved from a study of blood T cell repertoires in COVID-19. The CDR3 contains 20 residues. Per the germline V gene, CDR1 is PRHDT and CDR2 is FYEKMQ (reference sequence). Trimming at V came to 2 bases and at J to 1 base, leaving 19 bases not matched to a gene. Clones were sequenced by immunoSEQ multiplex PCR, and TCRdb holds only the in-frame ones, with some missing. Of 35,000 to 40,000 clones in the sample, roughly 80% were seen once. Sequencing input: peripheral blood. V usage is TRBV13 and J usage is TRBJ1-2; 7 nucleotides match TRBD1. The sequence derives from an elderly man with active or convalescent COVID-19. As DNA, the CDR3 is TGTGCCAGCAGCTTACGCCCTTCGGACAGGAGAATGAAAAATAACTATGGCTACACCTTC. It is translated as CASSLRPSDRRMKNNYGYTF.